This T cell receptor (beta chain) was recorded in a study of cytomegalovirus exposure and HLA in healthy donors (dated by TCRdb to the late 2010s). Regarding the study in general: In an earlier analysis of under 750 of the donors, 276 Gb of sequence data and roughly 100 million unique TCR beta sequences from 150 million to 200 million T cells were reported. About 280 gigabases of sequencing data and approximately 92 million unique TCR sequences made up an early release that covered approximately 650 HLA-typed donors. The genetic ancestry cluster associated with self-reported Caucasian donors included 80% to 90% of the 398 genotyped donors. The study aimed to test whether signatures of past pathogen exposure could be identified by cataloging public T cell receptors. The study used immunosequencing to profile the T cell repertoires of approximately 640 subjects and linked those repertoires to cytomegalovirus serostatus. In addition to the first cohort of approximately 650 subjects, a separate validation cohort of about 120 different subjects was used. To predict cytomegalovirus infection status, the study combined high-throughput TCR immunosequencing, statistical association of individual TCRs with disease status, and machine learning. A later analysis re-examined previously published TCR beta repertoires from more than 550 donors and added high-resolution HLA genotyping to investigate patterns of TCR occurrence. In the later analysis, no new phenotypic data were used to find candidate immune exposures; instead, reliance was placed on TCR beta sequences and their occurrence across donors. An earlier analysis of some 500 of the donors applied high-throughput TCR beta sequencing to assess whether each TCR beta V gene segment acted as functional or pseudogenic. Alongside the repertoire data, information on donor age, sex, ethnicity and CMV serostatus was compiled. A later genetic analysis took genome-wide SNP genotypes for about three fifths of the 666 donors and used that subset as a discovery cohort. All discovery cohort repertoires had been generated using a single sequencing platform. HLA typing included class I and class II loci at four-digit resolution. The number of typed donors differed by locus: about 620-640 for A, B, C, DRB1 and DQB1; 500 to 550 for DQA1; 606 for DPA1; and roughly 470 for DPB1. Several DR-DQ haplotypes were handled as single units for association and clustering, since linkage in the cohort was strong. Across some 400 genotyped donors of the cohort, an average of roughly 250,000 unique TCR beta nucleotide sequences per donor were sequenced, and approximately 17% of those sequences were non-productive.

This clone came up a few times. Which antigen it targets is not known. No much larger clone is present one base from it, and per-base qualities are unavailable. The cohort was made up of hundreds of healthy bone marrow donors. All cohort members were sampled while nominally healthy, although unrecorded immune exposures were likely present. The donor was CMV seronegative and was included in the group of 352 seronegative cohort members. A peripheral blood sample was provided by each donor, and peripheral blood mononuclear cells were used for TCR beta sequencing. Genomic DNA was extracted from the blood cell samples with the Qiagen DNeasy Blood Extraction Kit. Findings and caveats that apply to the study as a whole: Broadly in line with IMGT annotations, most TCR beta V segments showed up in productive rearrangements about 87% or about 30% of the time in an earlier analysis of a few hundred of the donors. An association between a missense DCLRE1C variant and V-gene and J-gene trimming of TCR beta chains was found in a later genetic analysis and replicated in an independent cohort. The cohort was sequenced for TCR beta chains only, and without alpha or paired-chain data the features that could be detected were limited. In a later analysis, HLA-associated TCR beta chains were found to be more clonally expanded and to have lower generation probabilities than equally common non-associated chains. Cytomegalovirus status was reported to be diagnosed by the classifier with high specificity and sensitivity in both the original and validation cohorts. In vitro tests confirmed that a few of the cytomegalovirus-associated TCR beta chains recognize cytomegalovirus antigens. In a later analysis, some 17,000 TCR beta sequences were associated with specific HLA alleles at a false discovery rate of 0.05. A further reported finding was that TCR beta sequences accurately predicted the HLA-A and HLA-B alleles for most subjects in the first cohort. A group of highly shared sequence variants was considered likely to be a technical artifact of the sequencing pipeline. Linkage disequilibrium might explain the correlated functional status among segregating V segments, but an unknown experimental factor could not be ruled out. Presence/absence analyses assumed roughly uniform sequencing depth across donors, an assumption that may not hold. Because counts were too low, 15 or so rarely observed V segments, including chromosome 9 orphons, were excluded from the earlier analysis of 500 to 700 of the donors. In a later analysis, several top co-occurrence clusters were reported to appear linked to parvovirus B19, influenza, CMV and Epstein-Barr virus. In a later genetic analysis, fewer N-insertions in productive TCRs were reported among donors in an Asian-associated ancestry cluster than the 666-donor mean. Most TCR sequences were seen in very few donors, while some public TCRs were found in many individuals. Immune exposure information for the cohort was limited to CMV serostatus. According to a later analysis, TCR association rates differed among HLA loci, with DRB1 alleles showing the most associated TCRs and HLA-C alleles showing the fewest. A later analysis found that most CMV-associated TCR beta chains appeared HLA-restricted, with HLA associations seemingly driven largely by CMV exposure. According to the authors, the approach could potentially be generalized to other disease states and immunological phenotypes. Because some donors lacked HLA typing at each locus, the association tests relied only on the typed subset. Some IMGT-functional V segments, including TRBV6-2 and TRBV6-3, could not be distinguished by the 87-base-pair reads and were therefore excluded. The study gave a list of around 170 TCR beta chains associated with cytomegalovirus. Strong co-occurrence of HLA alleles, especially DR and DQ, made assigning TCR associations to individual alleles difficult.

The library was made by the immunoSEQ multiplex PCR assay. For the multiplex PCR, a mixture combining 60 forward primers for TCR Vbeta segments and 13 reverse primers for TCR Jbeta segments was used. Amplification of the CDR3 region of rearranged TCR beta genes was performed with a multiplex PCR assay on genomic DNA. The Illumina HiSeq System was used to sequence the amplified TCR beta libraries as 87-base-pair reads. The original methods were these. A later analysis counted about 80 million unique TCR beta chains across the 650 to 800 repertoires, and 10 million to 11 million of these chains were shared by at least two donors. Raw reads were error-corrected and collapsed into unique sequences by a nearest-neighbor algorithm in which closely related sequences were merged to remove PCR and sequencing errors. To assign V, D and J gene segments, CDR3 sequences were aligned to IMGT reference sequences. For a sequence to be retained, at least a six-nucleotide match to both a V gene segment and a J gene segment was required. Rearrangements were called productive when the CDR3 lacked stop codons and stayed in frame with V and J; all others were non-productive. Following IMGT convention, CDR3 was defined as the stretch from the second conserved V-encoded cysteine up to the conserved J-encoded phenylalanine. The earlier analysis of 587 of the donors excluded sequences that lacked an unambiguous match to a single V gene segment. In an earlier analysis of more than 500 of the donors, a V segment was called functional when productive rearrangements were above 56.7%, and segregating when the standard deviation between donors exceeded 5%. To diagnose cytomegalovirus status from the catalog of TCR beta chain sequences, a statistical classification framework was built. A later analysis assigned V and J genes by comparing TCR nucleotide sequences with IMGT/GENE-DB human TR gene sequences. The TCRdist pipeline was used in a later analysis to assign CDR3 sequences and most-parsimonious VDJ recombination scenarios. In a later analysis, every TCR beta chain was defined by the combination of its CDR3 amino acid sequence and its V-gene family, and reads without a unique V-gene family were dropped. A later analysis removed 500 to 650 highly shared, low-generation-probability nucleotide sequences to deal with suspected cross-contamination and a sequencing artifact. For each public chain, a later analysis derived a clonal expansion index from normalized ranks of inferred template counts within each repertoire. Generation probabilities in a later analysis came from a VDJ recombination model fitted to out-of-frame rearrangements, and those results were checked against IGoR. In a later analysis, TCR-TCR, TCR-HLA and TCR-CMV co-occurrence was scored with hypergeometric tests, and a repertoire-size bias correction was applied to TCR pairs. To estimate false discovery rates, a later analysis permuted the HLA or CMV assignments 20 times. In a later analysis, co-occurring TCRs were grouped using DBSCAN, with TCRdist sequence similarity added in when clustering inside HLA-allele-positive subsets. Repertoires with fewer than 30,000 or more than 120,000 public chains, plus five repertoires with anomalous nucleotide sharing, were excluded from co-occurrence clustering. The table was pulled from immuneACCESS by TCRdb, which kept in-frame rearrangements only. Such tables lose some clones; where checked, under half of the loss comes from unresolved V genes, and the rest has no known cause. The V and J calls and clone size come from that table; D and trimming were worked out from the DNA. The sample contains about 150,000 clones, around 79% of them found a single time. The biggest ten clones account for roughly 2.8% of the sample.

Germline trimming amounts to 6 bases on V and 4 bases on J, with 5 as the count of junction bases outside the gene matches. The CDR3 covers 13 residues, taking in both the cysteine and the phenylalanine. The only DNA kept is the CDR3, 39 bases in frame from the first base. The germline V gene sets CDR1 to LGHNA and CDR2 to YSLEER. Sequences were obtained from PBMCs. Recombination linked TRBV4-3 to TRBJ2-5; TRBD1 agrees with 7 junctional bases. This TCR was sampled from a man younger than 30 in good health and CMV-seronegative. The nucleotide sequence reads TGCGCCAGCAGTCGGACAGGTACAGAGACCCAGTACTTC. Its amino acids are CASSRTGTETQYF.